The 14 T cell receptor beta chains reported below all come from one sample, sequenced in a study of vaccination and CD4 T cells after COVID-19 (dated by TCRdb to between 2021 and 2022). For these receptors, no antigen is known. The library was generated by PCR. Sequenced using an Illumina iSeq 100. At the Johns Hopkins FTIC core, DNA from the cultured CD4+ T cells underwent TCR sequencing with the Oncomine TCR Beta short-read assay. TCRdb handled the public reads itself, with Q25 trimming in fastp and clone calling in MiXCR, and kept productive beta chains. Merged by CDR3 protein, the rows form single entries marked with the most common genes and DNA. The sample table lists about 11,000 distinct CDR3 sequences, 44% of them with a count of one. Of the sample, roughly 7% is held by the ten largest clones. The treatment or condition label for this specimen denotes: roughly 10-day PBMC culture with coronavirus spike peptide pools or control peptides (ViraFEST assay).

The sample comprised CD4+ T cells from blood, cultured in vitro. These receptors all come from a human donor who had recovered from COVID-19.

The chain employs TRBV24-1 and TRBJ1-1; D is uncertain. V lost 7 bases to trimming and J lost 4 bases, with 15 bases between them. This CDR3 comprises 14 residues. CDR1 is KGHDR, CDR2 SFDVKD, per germline. In DNA form, the CDR3 reads TGTGCCACCAGAGGAACCACGGGCGCCACTGAAGCTTTCTTT. As protein: CATRGTTGATEAFF.

This chain connects TRBV5-4 to TRBJ1-2, with a weak D call TRBD1 (5 bases). The V end was cut by 0 bases, the J end by 2 bases, with 11 bases between. The CDR3 runs to 15 residues. The germline CDR1 and CDR2 sequences are SGHNT and YYREEE (reference sequence). CDR3 nucleotide sequence: TGTGCCAGCAGCTTGGCGGACATCCAAAACTATGGCTACACCTTC. This translates into CASSLADIQNYGYTF.

This clonotype is medium-sized in the sample. The CDR3 sequence is CASTPGQGYLNQPQHF. The CDR3 DNA reads as TGTGCCAGCACCCCGGGACAGGGATATCTCAATCAGCCCCAGCATTTT. The chain couples TRBV6-1 to TRBJ1-5, with 9 nucleotides matching TRBD1. This CDR3 is 16 amino acids long. J was trimmed by 3 bases and V by 7 bases; bases with no gene match: 10. Germline lookup yields CDR1 MNHNS and CDR2 SASEGT.

The chain uses TRBV19 and TRBJ1-1; 10 nucleotides agree with TRBD1. V lost 4 bases to trimming and J lost 3 bases; unmatched junction nucleotides: 5. CDR1 is LNHDA, CDR2 SQIVND, per germline (reference sequence). The CDR3 has 15 residues. CDR3 sequence reads: CASSTRDRGYTEAFF. CDR3 in DNA: TGTGCCAGTAGTACTCGGGACAGGGGATACACTGAAGCTTTCTTT. Together with reference TRBV19 and TRBJ1-1, the CDR3 gives the full variable domain: DGGITQSPKYLFRKEGQNVTLSCEQNLNHDAMYWYRQDPGQGLRLIYYSQIVNDFQKGDIAEGYSVSREKKESFPLTVTSAQKNPTAFYLCASSTRDRGYTEAFFGQGTRLTVV.

This clonotype has just a few counts. The chain recombines TRBV20-1 with TRBJ2-1; 7 nucleotides line up with TRBD2. Germline trimming cut 5 bases from V and 3 bases from J; bases unmatched to any gene: 10. Germline assignment: CDR1 DFQATT and CDR2 SNEGSKA (reference sequence). The CDR3 has 15 amino acids. As DNA, the CDR3 is TGCAGTGCTGGGGGGGGAACGAGTTTCTACAATGAGCAGTTCTTC. As protein: CSAGGGTSFYNEQFF.

This clonotype is medium-sized (0.01 to 0.1%) by share. The chain has TRBV18 and TRBJ1-5, with 8 nucleotides matching TRBD1. The CDR3 consists of 16 residues. The V segment lost 3 bases and the J segment 0 bases; nucleotides outside the gene matches: 4. The germline CDR1 and CDR2 sequences are KGHSH and LQKENI. CDR3 coding DNA: TGTGCCAGCTCACCGGGGACAGGTGCTAGCAATCAGCCCCAGCATTTT. It specifies CASSPGTGASNQPQHF.

This chain links TRBV12-1 with TRBJ1-1; the D call TRBD1 from the table was never checked on the DNA. TRBV12-1 is annotated as a pseudogene. CDR3 length: 19 residues. CDR3 sequence (DNA): TGTGCCAGCAGCTCACACGGGTACAGGGCGCCTGGTGGGGGCACTGAAGCTTTCTTT. This encodes CASSSHGYRAPGGGTEAFF.

In this sample, this clonotype turned up a few times. This chain uses TRBV28 with TRBJ1-1, with TRBD1 matching 7 bases. The CDR3 spans 14 residues. V trimming: 6 bases; J trimming: 4 bases; junction bases outside the gene matches: 8. CDR1 MDHEN and CDR2 SYDVKM come from the germline V gene. CDR3 sequence: CASRDSDRSTEAFF. The CDR3, as DNA: TGTGCCAGCAGGGACTCGGACAGGTCCACTGAAGCTTTCTTT.

This rearrangement joins TRBV10-3 to TRBJ2-3; 8 positions match TRBD2. CDR1 is ENHRY and CDR2 is SYGVKD in the germline V gene. The CDR3 is made up of 17 amino acids. Unmatched junction bases numbered 15, after V lost 6 bases and J lost 4 bases. CDR3: CAISATPGGVRPDTQYF. The CDR3 bases are TGTGCCATCAGCGCTACCCCCGGGGGGGTTCGCCCAGATACGCAGTATTTT.

The chain is built from TRBV12-3 or TRBV12-4 and TRBJ1-5, with 10 bases that match TRBD1. With V trimmed by 4 bases and J by 6 bases, 6 bases remained unmatched. The CDR3 totals 15 residues. CDR3 protein: CASSSDRGLTQPQHF. In nucleotides, the CDR3 is TGTGCCAGCAGTTCCGACAGGGGGCTAACTCAGCCCCAGCATTTT.

The genes are TRBV27 and TRBJ1-6; D uncertain. V was cut by 3 bases and J by 12 bases, with 9 bases left in between. Per germline, CDR1 MNHEY and CDR2 SMNVEV (reference sequence). CDR3 size: 12 residues. CDR3 sequence reads: CASSFKELPLHF. CDR3 coding DNA: TGTGCCAGCAGTTTTAAGGAGTTACCCCTCCACTTT.

CDR3 nucleotides: TGTGCCAGCAGCCTGGACACCTGGCTAGATACGCAGTATTTT. Translated, it gives CASSLDTWLDTQYF. The rearrangement links TRBV7-2 to TRBJ2-3; the D gene is possibly TRBD1 (5 bases). CDR3 length: 14 residues. Germline V gene data show CDR1 as SGHTA and CDR2 as FQGNSA. The V and J ends lost 5 bases and 5 bases respectively, with 14 bases between them.

Here the CDR3 reads CATSRGGATGSYEQYF. In DNA, the CDR3 is TGTGCCACCAGCAGAGGGGGGGCCACAGGGTCCTACGAGCAGTACTTC. V gene TRBV15 combines with J gene TRBJ2-7, with D perhaps being TRBD1 or TRBD2 (6 bases each). CDR1 is LNHNV, CDR2 YYDKDF, per germline (reference sequence). V shed 1 base and J shed 1 base, with 14 bases lying between them. The CDR3 consists of 16 residues.

The table lists this clonotype with a few counts. V usage is TRBV6-6 and J usage is TRBJ2-7; possibly TRBD2 for D (6 bases). The CDR3 totals 13 residues. In germline, CDR1 is MNHNY, CDR2 SVGAGI (reference sequence). Trimming shortened V by 4 bases and J by 6 bases, and 13 bases separated the two germline ends. CDR3 DNA sequence: TGTGCCAGCAGTTCCCGGGGACTGGGCGAGCAGTACTTC. Its translation: CASSSRGLGEQYF.